Listed below are T cell receptor beta chains from one sample, sequenced in a study of shared clonotypes between healthy human individuals. Sequenced by immunoSEQ multiplex PCR; TCRdb stores in-frame clones only, minus some. This table holds approximately 2.3 million clones, over 90% found once. The sample comprised naive CD4+ T cells from PBMCs. Receptor source: a man younger than 30 in good health. Some clones in this sample may be carry-over from other donors' samples. Both conserved end residues are trimmed from each CDR3.

V gene	CDR3 length	J gene	CDR3 protein
TRBV12-5	12	TRBJ2-1	ASGLVPFLNEQF
TRBV19	13	TRBJ1-4	ASSSSMATNEKLF
TRBV5-1	11	TRBJ2-7	ASSFGVSYEQY
TRBV28	13	TRBJ2-7	ASSLPSAGNDEQY
TRBV7-2	15	TRBJ2-5	ASSLGPPTTGQETQY
TRBV19	9	TRBJ1-4	ASSIGEKLF
TRBV11-2	13	TRBJ2-3	ASSLARFPTDTQY
TRBV19	14	TRBJ1-1	ASSSRDRRTNTEAF
TRBV5-1	13	TRBJ2-7	ASSLVGGSSYEQY
TRBV5-1	13	TRBJ2-3	ASSLAFVSTDTQY
TRBV6-5	11	TRBJ2-3	ASKIDGTDTQY
TRBV4-3	11	TRBJ1-2	ASSPQGARGYT
TRBV2	13	TRBJ2-1	ASSEEVTSYNEQF
TRBV27	13	TRBJ1-2	ASRHNQGEGSGYT
TRBV21-1	16	TRBJ2-6	ASRGWLLQQSRANVLT
TRBV19	9	TRBJ2-7	AAGTYYEQY
TRBV6-5	13	TRBJ1-5	ASSYSHSPNQPQH
TRBV28	10	TRBJ1-2	ASSPGINGYT
TRBV7-9	11	TRBJ1-2	ASSLAGAGEQG
TRBV7-3	12	TRBJ2-5	ASSLEANQETQY
TRBV14	13	TRBJ2-7	ASSPWTVGWDEQY
TRBV5-1	14	TRBJ2-7	ASSLAPRPLAEEQY
TRBV29-1	10	TRBJ2-3	SVRTSSDTQY
TRBV28	13	TRBJ1-1	ASSPPTVGTAEAF
TRBV6-1	9	TRBJ1-2	ASSSGYGYT
TRBV9	15	TRBJ2-5	ASSPARDRGIPETQY
TRBV7-2	12	TRBJ2-1	ASSLAAPGNEQF
TRBV5-1	13	TRBJ1-2	ASSLSRGSDYGYT
TRBV10-2	12	TRBJ1-1	ASSDGGRNTEAF
TRBV4-1	14	TRBJ1-1	ASSHQDNSGYTEAF
TRBV28	10	TRBJ2-1	ASSFVLNEQF
TRBV6-1	15	TRBJ1-1	ASSGVDYPHVSTEAF
TRBV6-4	13	TRBJ1-1	ASLTGGPMNTEAF
TRBV18	11	TRBJ1-2	ASSPRGGEGYT
TRBV11-2	13	TRBJ2-7	ASSLNGHLSYEQY
TRBV28	14	TRBJ2-1	ASRRRTSETYNEQF
TRBV19	12	TRBJ1-4	ASMAASTNEKLF
TRBV2	12	TRBJ1-5	ASSETGGGQPQH
TRBV10-3	14	TRBJ2-5	AISEPGQGTRETQY
TRBV9	15	TRBJ1-5	ASSVSRTENSNQPQH
TRBV4-1	12	TRBJ2-7	ASSPTPVGTGAY
TRBV9	16	TRBJ2-1	ASSPRGWDRGVYNEQF
TRBV7-2	12	TRBJ2-3	ASSSRRRTDTQY
TRBV5-4	16	TRBJ2-1	ASSPGGWAPSSYNEQF
TRBV14	11	TRBJ1-2	ASSQEQGKGYT
TRBV28	11	TRBJ1-1	ASHGGGNTEAF
TRBV10-3	15	TRBJ2-2	AISESTGAPAAGELF
TRBV27	15	TRBJ2-1	ASSLVGGSGRYNEQF
TRBV5-1	15	TRBJ2-3	ASSLRGERVSTDTQY
TRBV5-4	14	TRBJ2-2	ASSLGLAGFAGELF
TRBV6-1	13	TRBJ1-5	ASFRDRGGNQPQH
TRBV7-6	13	TRBJ2-1	ASSLGLGRANEQF
TRBV5-1	12	TRBJ1-1	ASSLEAMGTEAF